This T cell receptor beta chain was profiled in a study of blood T cell repertoires in COVID-19. Study-wide context: The United States, Italy and Spain supplied acute and convalescent COVID-19 samples.

This CDR3 spans 14 amino acids. The V segment lost 1 base and the J segment 5 bases; nucleotides outside the gene matches: 4. Germline CDR1 and CDR2: MGHDK and SYGVNS. Profiled with immunoSEQ multiplex PCR; TCRdb holds only in-frame clones, not every one. Of 70,000 to 100,000 clones in the sample, around 90% were seen once. The chain uses TRBV25-1 and TRBJ1-1; TRBD1 agrees at 7 bases. The receptor's source is a woman aged 70-85 years with acute or convalescent COVID-19. Input material: peripheral blood. CDR3 sequence: CASSESRGWTEAFF. In DNA form, the CDR3 reads TGTGCCAGCAGTGAATCCAGGGGGTGGACTGAAGCTTTCTTT. The entire variable domain, with the rest obtained from reference TRBV25-1 and TRBJ1-1, is as follows: EADIYQTPRYLVIGTGKKITLECSQTMGHDKMYWYQQDPGMELHLIHYSYGVNSTEKGDLSSESTVSRIRTEHFPLTLESARPSHTSQYLCASSESRGWTEAFFGQGTRLTVV.